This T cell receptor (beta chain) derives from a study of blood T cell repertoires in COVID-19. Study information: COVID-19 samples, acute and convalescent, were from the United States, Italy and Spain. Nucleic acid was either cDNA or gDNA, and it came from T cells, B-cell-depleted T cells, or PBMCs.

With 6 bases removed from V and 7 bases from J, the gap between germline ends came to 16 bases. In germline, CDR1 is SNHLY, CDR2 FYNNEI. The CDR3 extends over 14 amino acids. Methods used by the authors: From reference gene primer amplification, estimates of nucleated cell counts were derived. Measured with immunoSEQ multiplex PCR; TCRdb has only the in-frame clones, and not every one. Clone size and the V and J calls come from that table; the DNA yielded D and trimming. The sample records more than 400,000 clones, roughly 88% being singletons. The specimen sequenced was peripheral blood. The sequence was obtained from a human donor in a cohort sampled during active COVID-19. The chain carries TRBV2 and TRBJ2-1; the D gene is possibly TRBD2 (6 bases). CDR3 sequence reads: CASRDTYAGNEQFF. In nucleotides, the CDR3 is TGTGCCAGCAGGGATACCTATGCGGGGAATGAGCAGTTCTTC.